Below, 20 T cell receptor beta chains from the same sample are listed, as sequenced in a study of CD8+ T cells in alopecia areata. Treatment of the sample: oral pan-JAK inhibitor, 5-10 mg twice daily. Extracted RNA was reverse transcribed, and the resulting cDNA served as sequencing template. Profiling relied on immunoSEQ multiplex PCR, and the TCRdb table lists in-frame clones only, not all of them. The sample lists nearly 200,000 clones, 58% occurring once. The sequenced sample was CD4+ T cells sorted from blood, obtained at week 24, from a patient treated with tofacitinib. These TCRs come from a human donor with alopecia areata.

This chain links TRBV23-1 with TRBJ1-5; TRBD1 matches at 11 bases. TRBV23-1 is an open reading frame whose function is uncertain. Germline trimming cut 5 bases from V and 1 base from J; bases unmatched to any gene: 16. This CDR3 spans 20 amino acids. CDR3 protein: CASSNPRTGGLGISNQPQHF. Written as DNA, the CDR3 is TGCGCCAGCAGTAACCCTAGGACAGGGGGCTTGGGAATCAGCAATCAGCCCCAGCATTTT.

The genes are TRBV5-1 and TRBJ2-7, with D perhaps matching TRBD2 (5 bases). V lost 2 bases and J 0 bases, leaving 12 bases between the germline ends. This CDR3 has 15 residues. CDR1 and CDR2 (germline): SGHRS, YFSETQ. The CDR3 loop is CASSFLARPSYEQYF. The DNA for the CDR3 is TGCGCCAGCAGCTTCCTAGCCCGACCCTCCTACGAGCAGTACTTC.

This clone showed up just a few times. The chain uses TRBV15 and TRBJ2-5; D perhaps matches TRBD2 (5 bases). Germline-derived CDR1 and CDR2 are LNHNV and YYDKDF (reference sequence). CDR3 length equals 13 residues. The germline V and J ends were trimmed by 3 bases and 2 bases, with 7 bases remaining between them. This CDR3 is CATSRRVQETQYF. CDR3 sequence (DNA): TGTGCCACCAGCAGGCGGGTACAAGAGACCCAGTACTTC.

This clone was seen only once. This chain joins TRBV5-4 and TRBJ2-7; possible D gene TRBD1, 6 bases. Trimming took 4 bases from V and 2 from J, leaving 16 bases between them. Germline-derived CDR1 and CDR2 are SGHNT and YYREEE (reference sequence). CDR3 length: 15 amino acids. As DNA, the CDR3 is TGTGCCAGCAGCGCAAATGACAGGATTGCCTACGAGCAGTACTTC. It translates to CASSANDRIAYEQYF.

This clone was seen a handful of times. This sequence joins TRBV30 and TRBJ2-5; either TRBD1 or TRBD2 may fit D (5 bases each). CDR1 is GTSNPN and CDR2 is SVGIG in the germline V gene (reference sequence). V was trimmed by 1 base and J by 4 bases, leaving 16 bases between them. The CDR3 totals 15 residues. The CDR3 sequence: CAWSARHGGLETQYF. Written as DNA, the CDR3 is TGTGCCTGGAGTGCCCGACATGGGGGTCTAGAGACCCAGTACTTC. The full variable domain, rest sourced from reference TRBV30 and TRBJ2-5, is SQTIHQWPATLVQPVGSPLSLECTVEGTSNPNLYWYRQAAGRGLQLLFYSVGIGQISSEVPQNLSASRPQDRQFILSSKKLLLSDSGFYLCAWSARHGGLETQYFGPGTRLLVL.

The chain combines TRBV29-1 with TRBJ1-2, with D possibly matching TRBD1 (5 bases). CDR1 SQVTM and CDR2 ANQGSEA come from the germline V gene. The CDR3 spans 14 residues. Trimming cost V 0 bases and J 4 bases, with 12 bases left between them. The CDR3 loop reads CSVEEPGRVYGYTF. The CDR3 coding sequence is TGCAGCGTTGAAGAACCGGGGCGCGTCTATGGCTACACCTTC.

This clone was recorded a few times. The chain carries TRBV7-2 and TRBJ2-2; D unresolved. CDR3 length: 15 residues. Germline V lookup: CDR1 SGHTA, CDR2 FQGNSA. The ends were cut back, 2 bases at V and 0 bases at J, with 7 bases in the middle. CDR3 coding DNA: TGTGCCAGCAGCTTACGCATAACGAACACCGGGGAGCTGTTTTTT. Translation: CASSLRITNTGELFF.

This chain joins TRBV4-1 and TRBJ2-1; 10 bases agree with TRBD2. Germline CDR1 reads MGHRA; CDR2 reads YSYEKL. V trimming: 5 bases; J trimming: 2 bases; junction bases outside the gene matches: 3. CDR3 size: 15 residues. The DNA of the CDR3 is TGCGCCAGCAGCTTCCTAGCGGGGGCCTACAATGAGCAGTTCTTC. This translates into CASSFLAGAYNEQFF.

The chain recombines TRBV6-1 with TRBJ1-5; D unclear. V was clipped by 3 bases and J by 4 bases, with 7 bases between them. CDR3 size: 13 residues. Germline lookup yields CDR1 MNHNS and CDR2 SASEGT. CDR3 nucleotide sequence: TGTGCCAGCAGTGAGGCCCATAATCAGCCCCAGCATTTT. Translated: CASSEAHNQPQHF.

The chain recombines TRBV9 with TRBJ2-5; D ambiguous. V lost 2 bases and J lost 2, with 10 bases in between. The CDR3 is 14 residues long. Germline V gene sequence: CDR1 SGDLS, CDR2 YYNGEE. CDR3 in DNA: TGTGCCAGCAGCGTGCGACCAATACAAGAGACCCAGTACTTC. It encodes CASSVRPIQETQYF.

The V gene is TRBV23-1, the J gene TRBJ1-5, with D perhaps TRBD1 (5 bases). TRBV23-1 is an ORF, and what it does is uncertain. CDR3 length: 18 residues. Trimming pared 0 bases from V and 1 base from J, leaving 16 bases between. In DNA form, the CDR3 reads TGCGCCAGCAGTCAATCAACCCGGGACCCCTCAAGCAATCAGCCCCAGCATTTT. Protein product: CASSQSTRDPSSNQPQHF.

The genes are TRBV6-6 and TRBJ2-6; D gene uncertain. Germline V gene lookup returns CDR1 MNHNY and CDR2 SVGAGI (reference sequence). The CDR3 spans 13 residues. V was pared by 8 bases and J by 1 base, with 6 bases between. CDR3 coding DNA: TGTGCCAGCCTCTCGTCTGGGGCCAACGTCCTGACTTTC. Translated: CASLSSGANVLTF.

The chain is built from TRBV18 and TRBJ2-1, with TRBD2 identical over 13 bases. The CDR3 spans 16 residues. The germline V gene has CDR1 KGHSH and CDR2 LQKENI. After removal of 2 bases from V and 9 bases from J, the junction contained 7 bases not matched to a gene. The CDR3: CASSPRGLAGVREQFF. DNA for the CDR3: TGTGCCAGCTCACCAAGAGGACTAGCGGGAGTCCGTGAGCAGTTCTTC.

V gene TRBV30 combines with J gene TRBJ2-7; possible D gene TRBD2, 6 bases. The CDR3 loop spans 13 amino acids. Germline values: CDR1 GTSNPN, CDR2 SVGIG (reference sequence). V was trimmed by 3 bases and J by 3 bases, leaving 12 bases between them. CDR3 residues: CAWSPAGIYEQYF. In DNA form, the CDR3 reads TGTGCCTGGAGCCCCGCGGGAATCTACGAGCAGTACTTC.

The rearrangement joins TRBV28 to TRBJ2-6, with 7 bases lining up with TRBD1. V gave up 4 bases and J gave up 2 bases; unmatched junction bases: 2. The V gene's germline CDR1 is MDHEN and CDR2 SYDVKM. The CDR3 loop spans 15 amino acids. The CDR3 DNA sequence: TGTGCCAGCAGTTCCGGGACAGCTGGGGCCAACGTCCTGACTTTC. It specifies CASSSGTAGANVLTF.

The V call is TRBV5-1, the J call TRBJ2-1; 8 bases fit TRBD2. The germline CDR1 and CDR2 sequences are SGHRS and YFSETQ. CDR3 length equals 13 residues. Losses at the gene ends were 7 bases for V and 9 bases for J; bases not matched to a gene: 9. The CDR3 protein is CASGRGDPVEQFF. The CDR3 DNA is TGCGCCAGCGGGCGGGGGGACCCCGTTGAGCAGTTCTTC. Using reference TRBV5-1 and TRBJ2-1 for the parts outside the CDR3, the full variable domain is KAGVTQTPRYLIKTRGQQVTLSCSPISGHRSVSWYQQTPGQGLQFLFEYFSETQRNKGNFPGRFSGRQFSNSRSEMNVSTLELGDSALYLCASGRGDPVEQFFGPGTRLTVL.

This clone was seen a handful of times. As DNA, the CDR3 is TGTGCCTTAACAGGGGTTGCTGAAGCTTTCTTT. The encoded protein is CALTGVAEAFF. The J gene is TRBJ1-1, the V gene TRBV30, with 7 bases identical to TRBD1. Germline CDR1 and CDR2: GTSNPN and SVGIG (reference sequence). V was pared by 7 bases and J by 6 bases, with 5 bases of the junction left unmatched. The CDR3 extends over 11 amino acids. The whole variable domain, filled in from reference TRBV30 and TRBJ1-1, reads SQTIHQWPATLVQPVGSPLSLECTVEGTSNPNLYWYRQAAGRGLQLLFYSVGIGQISSEVPQNLSASRPQDRQFILSSKKLLLSDSGFYLCALTGVAEAFFGQGTRLTVV.

The chain employs TRBV7-8 and TRBJ2-6; D unclear. V lost 2 bases and J 2 bases, leaving 16 bases between the germline ends. The germline V gene encodes CDR1 SGHVS and CDR2 FQNEAQ. The CDR3 is made up of 18 amino acids. The CDR3, as DNA: TGTGCCAGCAGCTTAAGGTACCCCGTTGGGGCTGGGGCCAACGTCCTGACTTTC. Its translation: CASSLRYPVGAGANVLTF.

The chain joins TRBV2 to TRBJ2-5; 11 nucleotides line up with TRBD1. Germline CDR1 is SNHLY and CDR2 is FYNNEI. Trimming cost V 6 bases and J 2 bases; bases outside gene matches: 5. This CDR3 spans 15 amino acids. In nucleotides, the CDR3 is TGTGCCAGCAGAGCCCGGGACAGGGGGCAAGAGACCCAGTACTTC. Translated, it gives CASRARDRGQETQYF.

On this clone: Other DNA sequences within the sample encode an identical CDR3. V is TRBV5-1 and J is TRBJ2-7, with 9 positions matching TRBD1. Germline V lookup: CDR1 SGHRS, CDR2 YFSETQ. This CDR3 is 14 amino acids long. J gave up 3 bases and V 0 bases, and 1 base lay outside the gene matches. The CDR3 spells CASSLAGQGYEQYF. CDR3 nucleotides: TGCGCCAGCAGCTTGGCGGGACAGGGCTACGAGCAGTACTTC.